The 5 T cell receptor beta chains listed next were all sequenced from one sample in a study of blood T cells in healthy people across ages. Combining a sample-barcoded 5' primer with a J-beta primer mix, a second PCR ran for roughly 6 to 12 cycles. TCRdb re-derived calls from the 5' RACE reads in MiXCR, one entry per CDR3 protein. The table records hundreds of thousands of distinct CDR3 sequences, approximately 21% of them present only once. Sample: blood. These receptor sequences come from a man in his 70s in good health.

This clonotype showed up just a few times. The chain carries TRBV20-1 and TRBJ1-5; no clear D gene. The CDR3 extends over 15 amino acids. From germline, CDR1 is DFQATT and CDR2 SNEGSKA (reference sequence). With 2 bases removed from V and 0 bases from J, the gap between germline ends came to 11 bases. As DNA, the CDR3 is TGCAGTGCTAGAATAGGGTCGGATAGCAATCAGCCCCAGCATTTT. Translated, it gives CSARIGSDSNQPQHF.

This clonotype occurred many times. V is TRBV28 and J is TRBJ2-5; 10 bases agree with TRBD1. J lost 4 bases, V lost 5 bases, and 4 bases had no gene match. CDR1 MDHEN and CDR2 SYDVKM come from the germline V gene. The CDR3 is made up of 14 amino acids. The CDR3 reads CASSETGGGETQYF. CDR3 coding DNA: TGTGCCAGCAGTGAGACAGGGGGCGGAGAGACCCAGTACTTC.

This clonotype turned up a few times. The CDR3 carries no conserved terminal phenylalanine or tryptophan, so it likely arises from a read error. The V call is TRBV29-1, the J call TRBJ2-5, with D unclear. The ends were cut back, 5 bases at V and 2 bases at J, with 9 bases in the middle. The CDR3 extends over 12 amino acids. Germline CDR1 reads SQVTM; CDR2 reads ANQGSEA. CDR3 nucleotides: TGCAGCGTTCGGGTATTACAAGAGACCCAGTACCTC. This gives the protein CSVRVLQETQYL.

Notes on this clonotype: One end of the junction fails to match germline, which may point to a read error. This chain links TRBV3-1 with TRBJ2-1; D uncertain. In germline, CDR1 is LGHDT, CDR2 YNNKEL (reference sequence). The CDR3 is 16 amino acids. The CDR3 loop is CAGSRSPRSDYNEQFF. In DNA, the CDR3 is TGTGCCGGCAGCCGGAGCCCCCGGTCGGACTACAATGAGCAGTTCTTC.

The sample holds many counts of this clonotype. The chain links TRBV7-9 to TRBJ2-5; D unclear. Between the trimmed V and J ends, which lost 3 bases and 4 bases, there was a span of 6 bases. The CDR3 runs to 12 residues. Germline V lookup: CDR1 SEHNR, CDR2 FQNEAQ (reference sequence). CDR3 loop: CASSLSIETQYF. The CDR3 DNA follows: TGTGCCAGCAGCTTGAGTATAGAGACCCAGTACTTC. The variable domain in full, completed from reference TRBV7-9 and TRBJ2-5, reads DTGVSQNPRHKITKRGQNVTFRCDPISEHNRLYWYRQTLGQGPEFLTYFQNEAQLEKSRLLSDRFSAERPKGSFSTLEIQRTEQGDSAMYLCASSLSIETQYFGPGTRLLVL.